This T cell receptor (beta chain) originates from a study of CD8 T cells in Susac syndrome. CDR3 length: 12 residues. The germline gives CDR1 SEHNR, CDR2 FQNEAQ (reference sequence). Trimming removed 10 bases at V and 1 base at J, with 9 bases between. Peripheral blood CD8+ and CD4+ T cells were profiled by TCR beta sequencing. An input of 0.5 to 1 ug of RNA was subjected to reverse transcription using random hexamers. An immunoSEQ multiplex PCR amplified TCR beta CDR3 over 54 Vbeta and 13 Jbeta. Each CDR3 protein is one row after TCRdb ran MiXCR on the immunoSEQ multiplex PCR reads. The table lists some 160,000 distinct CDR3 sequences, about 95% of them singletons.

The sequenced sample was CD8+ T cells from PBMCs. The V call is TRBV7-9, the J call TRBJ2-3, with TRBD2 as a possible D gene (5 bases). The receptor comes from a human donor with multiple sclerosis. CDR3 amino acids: CATSEGTDTQYF. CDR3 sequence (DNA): TGTGCCACCTCGGAGGGCACAGATACGCAGTATTTT. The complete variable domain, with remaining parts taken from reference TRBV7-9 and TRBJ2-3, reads DTGVSQNPRHKITKRGQNVTFRCDPISEHNRLYWYRQTLGQGPEFLTYFQNEAQLEKSRLLSDRFSAERPKGSFSTLEIQRTEQGDSAMYLCATSEGTDTQYFGPGTRLTVL.